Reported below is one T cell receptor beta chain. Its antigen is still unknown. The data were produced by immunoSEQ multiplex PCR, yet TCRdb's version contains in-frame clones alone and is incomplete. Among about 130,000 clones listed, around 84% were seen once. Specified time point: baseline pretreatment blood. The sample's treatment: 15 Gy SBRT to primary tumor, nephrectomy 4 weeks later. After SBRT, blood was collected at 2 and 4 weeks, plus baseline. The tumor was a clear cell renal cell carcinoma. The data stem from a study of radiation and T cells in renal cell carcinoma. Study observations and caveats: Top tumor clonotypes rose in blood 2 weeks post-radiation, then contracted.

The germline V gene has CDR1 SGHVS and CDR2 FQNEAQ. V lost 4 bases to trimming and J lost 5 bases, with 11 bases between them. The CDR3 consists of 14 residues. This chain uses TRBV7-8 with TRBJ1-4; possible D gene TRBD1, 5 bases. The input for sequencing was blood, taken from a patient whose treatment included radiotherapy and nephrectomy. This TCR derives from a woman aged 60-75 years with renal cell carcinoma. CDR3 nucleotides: TGTGCCAGCAGCTCTCGGGGCTTGAATGAAAAACTGTTTTTT. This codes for CASSSRGLNEKLFF.